This TCR beta chain was found in a study of identifying expanded T cells in peripheral blood. Findings and caveats of the study: Approximately 1.1 clones differed between technical replicates, versus about 17 and 20 over time.

In regard to this clone: Its antigen is unidentified.

Here immunoSEQ multiplex PCR was the method, and the copy in TCRdb shows in-frame clones only, minus some. The table shows around 130,000 clones, with about 88% occurring only once. Sequences were obtained from blood. The source is a person between 18 and 75 years old in good health.

The CDR3 reads CASSEYPSGANNEQFF. The CDR3, as DNA: TGTGCCAGCAGTGAATATCCCAGCGGGGCAAACAATGAGCAGTTCTTC. The V call is TRBV25-1, the J call TRBJ2-1; 7 nucleotides match TRBD2. Germline CDR1 MGHDK, CDR2 SYGVNS. The CDR3 runs to 16 residues. V lost 0 bases to trimming and J lost 5 bases; unmatched junction nucleotides: 7.